This T cell receptor beta chain was sequenced for a study of sequential checkpoint blockade in melanoma. Turning to the study itself: Twenty-two patients had matched tumor biopsies before treatment and at week 13 after nivolumab or ipilimumab alone. Study-wide results and caveats: PD-L1 staining and CD8+ counts, not mutational load, tracked tumor T-cell clonality.

The CDR3 runs to 15 residues. V shed 6 bases and J shed 9 bases, with 20 bases lying between them. Assay: immunoSEQ multiplex PCR; the TCRdb copy retains only in-frame clones and omits some. The sample carries about 3,300 clones, roughly 24% recorded once. This clone occurred many times. Its cognate antigen is unknown. Stated treatment: randomized to nivolumab then ipilimumab (arm A) or the reverse (arm B). The sample consisted of tumor tissue (inferred from file names), taken from a patient given nivolumab and ipilimumab in sequence. V and J are TRBV23-1 and TRBJ2-2; TRBD2 is a possible D gene (5 bases). TRBV23-1 is an open reading frame, and its role is uncertain. The clonotype originates from a human donor with melanoma. The CDR3 sequence: CASSQDHLAEWELFF. The CDR3 DNA reads TGCGCCAGCAGCCAAGATCATCTAGCTGAATGGGAGCTGTTTTTT.